The next 15 T cell receptor beta chains were all read from a single sample in a study of response to subunit inactivated influenza vaccine. TCRdb recomputed calls from the RT-PCR reads with MiXCR, one row per CDR3 protein. The data contain about 540,000 distinct CDR3 sequences, under 30% of them singletons. These same records also appear under a second study, on T cells expressing NK-cell markers. That source reports: The TCR beta cDNA came from 5'RACE template switching with UMIs.

The source material was CD4+ T cells sorted from PBMCs, sampled 11 to 12 days after vaccination. These receptors were taken from a middle-aged man who received an inactivated influenza vaccine.

The chain is built from TRBV20-1 and TRBJ2-4; TRBD2 matches 16 bases. The length of the CDR3 is 17 residues. The V segment lost 4 bases and the J segment 5 bases; nucleotides outside the gene matches: 8. CDR1 DFQATT and CDR2 SNEGSKA come from the germline V gene (reference sequence). The CDR3 region has the DNA TGCAGTGCTAAGTCCGGGACTAGCGGGAGGGTGGAAAACATTCAGTACTTC. Residues: CSAKSGTSGRVENIQYF.

This clonotype was recorded at least ten times. The CDR3 protein is CASSVGSGQAYEQYF. Here the CDR3 DNA reads TGTGCCAGCTCTGTCGGATCCGGCCAGGCCTACGAGCAGTACTTC. The chain links TRBV18 to TRBJ2-7; D uncertain. The CDR3 totals 15 residues. Trimming stripped 6 bases from V and 2 bases from J, with 17 bases between. Germline V gene lookup returns CDR1 KGHSH and CDR2 LQKENI.

The rearrangement joins TRBV4-2 to TRBJ1-6; 9 bases are a match to TRBD1. The CDR3 is 16 amino acids. The germline V gene has CDR1 LGHNA and CDR2 YNFKEQ. The J segment lost 9 bases and the V segment lost 2 bases, leaving 8 bases of the junction unmatched. The CDR3 spells CASSQPPGTGTSPLHF. The CDR3 DNA reads TGTGCCAGCAGCCAACCTCCCGGGACAGGGACTTCACCCCTCCACTTT.

At least ten counts were recorded for this clonotype. The V gene is TRBV6-5, the J gene TRBJ1-1; possibly TRBD1 for D (5 bases). The CDR3 spans 17 residues. Germline V gene sequence: CDR1 MNHEY, CDR2 SVGAGI. With 4 bases removed from V and 1 base from J, the gap between germline ends came to 19 bases. For the CDR3, the DNA is TGTGCCAGCAGTTCCACCCCCGGGGGACGGGCGAACACTGAAGCTTTCTTT. Translating gives CASSSTPGGRANTEAFF.

This chain joins TRBV5-1 and TRBJ1-1; weak D call: TRBD1 (6 bases). Per germline, CDR1 SGHRS and CDR2 YFSETQ. Deletions cut 0 bases from V and 10 bases from J, with 7 bases between. CDR3 length equals 11 residues. CDR3 amino acids: CASSLEGGAFF. The CDR3 coding sequence is TGCGCCAGCAGCTTGGAGGGGGGAGCTTTCTTT.

The genes are TRBV6-1 and TRBJ2-7, with no clear D. V lost 6 bases to trimming and J lost 1 base, with 13 bases between them. Germline V CDR1 and CDR2: MNHNS, SASEGT. CDR3 length: 14 amino acids. CDR3 region: CASSASGGSYEQYF. DNA for the CDR3: TGTGCCAGCAGCGCCTCCGGTGGGTCCTACGAGCAGTACTTC.

This clonotype occurred many times. The chain has TRBV5-1 and TRBJ2-1, with D perhaps matching TRBD2 (5 bases). This CDR3 has 14 residues. The V end lost 5 bases, the J end lost 2 bases, and 11 bases lay between the germline ends. The germline gives CDR1 SGHRS, CDR2 YFSETQ. CDR3 bases: TGCGCCAGCAGGGGAGAGGGCGCCTACAATGAGCAGTTCTTC. Translated, it gives CASRGEGAYNEQFF. The full variable domain, completed using reference TRBV5-1 and TRBJ2-1, is KAGVTQTPRYLIKTRGQQVTLSCSPISGHRSVSWYQQTPGQGLQFLFEYFSETQRNKGNFPGRFSGRQFSNSRSEMNVSTLELGDSALYLCASRGEGAYNEQFFGPGTRLTVL.

The chain employs TRBV28 and TRBJ2-2; no firm D call. V lost 6 bases, J lost 4 bases, and 9 bases lay in between. The CDR3 length is 13 residues. Germline CDR1 and CDR2: MDHEN and SYDVKM. The CDR3 coding sequence is TGTGCCAGCAGAAAACCGGCCACCGGGGAGCTGTTTTTT. Translated, it gives CASRKPATGELFF.

By sample share, this clonotype is medium-sized (0.01 to 0.1%). The CDR3 bases are TGTGCCAGCAGCTTAGACAGGGGTCCAGGTAATCAGCCCCAGCATTTT. The encoded protein is CASSLDRGPGNQPQHF. J is TRBJ1-5 and V is TRBV7-9; 7 positions match TRBD1. Trimming at V came to 1 base and at J to 4 bases, leaving 7 bases not matched to a gene. The CDR3 has 16 residues. Germline assignment: CDR1 SEHNR and CDR2 FQNEAQ (reference sequence).

This clonotype showed up just a few times. This chain links TRBV6-1 with TRBJ1-3; TRBD1 matches 7 bases. The J segment lost 4 bases and the V segment lost 9 bases, leaving 9 bases of the junction unmatched. The CDR3 runs 14 residues. In germline, CDR1 is MNHNS, CDR2 SASEGT. CDR3 nucleotide sequence: TGTGCCAGTTTCGAGACAGGGTCGGGAAACACCATATATTTT. Protein product: CASFETGSGNTIYF.

The rearrangement joins TRBV15 to TRBJ2-7; D is perhaps TRBD1 or TRBD2 (5 bases each). Between the trimmed V and J ends, which lost 1 base and 6 bases, there was a span of 13 bases. CDR3 size: 14 residues. Germline V gene data show CDR1 as LNHNV and CDR2 as YYDKDF (reference sequence). CDR3 region: CATSRVGLGAEQYF. The CDR3 DNA reads as TGTGCCACCAGCAGAGTTGGGCTCGGGGCCGAGCAGTACTTC.

The table lists this clonotype with many counts. CDR3 nucleotides: TGTGCCAGCAGTCCCACAGGGTTGAACACTGAAGCTTTCTTT. Protein sequence: CASSPTGLNTEAFF. The gene calls are TRBV27 and TRBJ1-1, with D perhaps TRBD1 (6 bases). V lost 5 bases and J 0 bases, leaving 10 bases between the germline ends. The CDR3 has 14 amino acids. Germline V gene sequence: CDR1 MNHEY, CDR2 SMNVEV (reference sequence).

This chain connects TRBV7-8 to TRBJ1-3, with unresolved D. CDR1 and CDR2 (germline): SGHVS, FQNEAQ. The V end lost 1 base, the J end lost 2 bases, and 6 bases lay between the germline ends. This CDR3 is built from 14 residues. CDR3 loop: CASSLGNPGNTIYF. The CDR3 coding sequence is TGTGCCAGCAGCTTAGGCAATCCTGGAAACACCATATATTTT.

This chain connects TRBV28 to TRBJ2-6; D perhaps matches TRBD2 (6 bases). Trimming cost V 6 bases and J 1 base, with 16 bases left between them. The CDR3 covers 17 residues. Germline CDR1 reads MDHEN; CDR2 reads SYDVKM. The CDR3 region is CASSRRAHGSGANVLTF. The CDR3 DNA reads as TGTGCCAGCAGCCGGAGGGCTCACGGGTCTGGGGCCAACGTCCTGACTTTC.

In its sample, this clonotype was seen a few times. The chain carries TRBV7-9 and TRBJ1-4; 8 bases are shared with TRBD1. V dropped 5 bases and J dropped 7; count of bases not matched to a gene: 9. CDR3 size: 15 residues. The germline CDR1 and CDR2 sequences are SEHNR and FQNEAQ (reference sequence). For the CDR3, the DNA is TGTGCCAGCAGCGCAGGACAGGGCAGTGGTGAAAAACTGTTTTTT. Residues: CASSAGQGSGEKLFF.